The 8 T cell receptor beta chains below were found in one sample sequenced in a study of CD8 T cells in ankylosing spondylitis. TCRdb re-called the 5' RACE reads through MiXCR, storing one row per CDR3 protein. Here the sample spans 210,000 or so distinct CDR3 sequences, 8% to 9% being singletons. Sequencing was done on a sample of blood, either unsorted or a sorted T cell fraction (not recorded which). These receptors originate from a female donor with ankylosing spondylitis or in good health (not recorded which).

The table lists this clonotype with a few counts. This chain uses TRBV7-8 with TRBJ2-7; 12 bases fit TRBD1. Germline V gives CDR1 SGHVS, CDR2 FQNEAQ. This CDR3 region has 13 residues. The trim removed 6 bases at V and 7 bases at J, leaving 4 bases unmatched. The CDR3 is CASSRDRGQEQYF. CDR3 bases: TGTGCCAGCAGTCGGGACAGGGGGCAAGAGCAGTACTTC. The whole variable domain, remainder taken from reference TRBV7-8 and TRBJ2-7, is GAGVSQSPRYKVAKRGQDVALRCDPISGHVSLFWYQQALGQGPEFLTYFQNEAQLDKSGLPSDRFFAERPEGSVSTLKIQRTQQEDSAVYLCASSRDRGQEQYFGPGTRLTVT.

This sequence joins TRBV11-1 and TRBJ2-1; 7 nucleotides align to TRBD2. The germline V gene encodes CDR1 SGHAT and CDR2 FQDESV (reference sequence). V lost 11 bases, J lost 10 bases, and 11 bases stayed unmatched. The CDR3 consists of 12 residues. CDR3 protein: CAWSGGSYEQFF. The CDR3 DNA reads as TGTGCCTGGTCTGGCGGGAGTTACGAGCAGTTCTTC. The full variable domain, in which reference TRBV11-1 and TRBJ2-1 provide the parts outside the CDR3, is EAEVAQSPRYKITEKSQAVAFWCDPISGHATLYWYRQILGQGPELLVQFQDESVVDDSQLPKDRFSAERLKGVDSTLKIQPAELGDSAMYLCAWSGGSYEQFFGPGTRLTVL.

This clonotype has at least ten counts. This chain connects TRBV9 to TRBJ2-7; the D is unclear. Germline CDR1 and CDR2: SGDLS and YYNGEE. The V end was cut by 0 bases, the J end by 0 bases, with 7 bases between. The CDR3 has 14 residues. The CDR3 sequence is CASSVEGSSYEQYF. The CDR3 DNA is TGTGCCAGCAGCGTAGAGGGCAGCTCCTACGAGCAGTACTTC.

This clonotype was seen ten or more times. The rearrangement links TRBV29-1 to TRBJ2-5, with D possibly matching TRBD2 (6 bases). V was cut by 4 bases and J by 2 bases, with 11 bases left in between. Per the germline V gene, CDR1 is SQVTM and CDR2 is ANQGSEA. This CDR3 has 13 residues. This CDR3 is CSVGAGTQETQYF. The CDR3 nucleotides read TGCAGCGTTGGTGCGGGAACACAAGAGACCCAGTACTTC.

This clonotype has a handful of counts. This chain connects TRBV5-5 to TRBJ2-1; the D gene could be TRBD1 or TRBD2 (5 bases each). The germline V and J ends were trimmed by 10 bases and 9 bases, with 14 bases remaining between them. The germline V gene has CDR1 SGHKS and CDR2 YYEKEE (reference sequence). The CDR3 has 11 amino acids. This CDR3 is CALGGTGEQFF. CDR3 sequence (DNA): TGTGCCCTTGGGGGAACGGGTGAGCAGTTCTTC.

This clonotype has a count of ten or more. This rearrangement joins TRBV27 to TRBJ2-5; TRBD2 is a possible D gene (6 bases). The V and J ends lost 0 bases and 6 bases respectively, with 23 bases between them. The length of the CDR3 is 18 residues. CDR1 and CDR2 (germline): MNHEY, SMNVEV (reference sequence). Here the CDR3 reads CASSLSQTTAGRLQTQYF. CDR3 DNA: TGTGCCAGCAGTTTATCCCAGACGACGGCGGGGAGACTTCAGACCCAGTACTTC.

This clonotype was counted at least ten times. J is TRBJ2-3 and V is TRBV7-8; TRBD2 matches at 13 bases. The CDR3 contains 16 residues. V shed 5 bases, J shed 5 bases, and the junction held 7 bases outside the gene matches. Germline V gene lookup returns CDR1 SGHVS and CDR2 FQNEAQ. CDR3 region: CASSPWTSGSRDTQYF. CDR3 in DNA: TGTGCCAGCAGCCCGTGGACTAGCGGGAGTAGAGATACGCAGTATTTT.

This clonotype was picked up many times. The V gene is TRBV5-1, the J gene TRBJ2-5, with D possibly matching TRBD1 (7 bases). V lost 2 bases and J lost 5, with 19 bases in between. The CDR3 extends over 16 amino acids. Germline lookup yields CDR1 SGHRS and CDR2 YFSETQ. The chain's CDR3 is CASSLGRGDAWETQYF. CDR3 in DNA: TGCGCCAGCAGCTTAGGCAGGGGGGATGCCTGGGAGACCCAGTACTTC.